Below are 22 T cell receptor beta chains sequenced from a single sample in a study of identical twins. One entry per CDR3 protein, called by TCRdb with MiXCR from the 5' RACE reads. The table lists approximately 620,000 distinct CDR3 sequences, 8.6% of them singletons. The sample also formed part of further work on yellow fever vaccine responses in identical twins.

What was sequenced was PBMCs. These receptors were collected from a woman between 18 and 29 years old in good health.

This clonotype was counted between two and nine times. The chain combines TRBV20-1 with TRBJ2-1; D unresolved. The CDR3 is 15 amino acids. The V gene's germline CDR1 is DFQATT and CDR2 SNEGSKA (reference sequence). Trimming removed 2 bases from V and 1 base from J, with 12 bases in between. The CDR3 nucleotides read TGCAGTGCTAGATCGGATCTACAGTCCTACAATGAGCAGTTCTTC. Its translation: CSARSDLQSYNEQFF.

This clonotype turned up a few times. V and J are TRBV7-2 and TRBJ1-1, with D maybe TRBD1 (6 bases). With 2 bases removed from V and 4 bases from J, the gap between germline ends came to 14 bases. The germline CDR1 and CDR2 sequences are SGHTA and FQGNSA. This CDR3 contains 15 residues. CDR3 in amino acids: CASSLMGATGTEAFF. In DNA, the CDR3 is TGTGCCAGCAGCTTAATGGGGGCGACAGGCACTGAAGCTTTCTTT.

This chain joins TRBV7-6 and TRBJ1-1, with TRBD1 matching 7 bases. The CDR3 contains 15 residues. The V gene's germline CDR1 is SGHVS and CDR2 FNYEAQ. V was clipped by 2 bases and J by 1 base; unmatched bases: 4. The CDR3, as DNA: TGTGCCAGCAGCTTAAAGGGACAGTCGAACACTGAAGCTTTCTTT. It codes for CASSLKGQSNTEAFF.

V is TRBV7-9 and J is TRBJ1-6; D gene unclear. Looked up from germline, CDR1 is SEHNR and CDR2 is FQNEAQ (reference sequence). Trimming took off 7 bases at V and 0 bases at J, with 10 bases between the two ends. CDR3 size: 15 residues. CDR3 DNA: TGTGCCAGCACCACGGTGGGCTCCTATAATTCACCCCTCCACTTT. Translating it yields CASTTVGSYNSPLHF.

With respect to this clonotype: This may arise from a read error, as a much more abundant clone is one base away. This sequence joins TRBV12-3 or TRBV12-4 and TRBJ2-7; 9 positions match TRBD2. The trim removed 6 bases at V and 6 bases at J, leaving 9 bases unmatched. The length of the CDR3 is 14 residues. In nucleotides, the CDR3 is TGTGCCAGCAGCGGACTAGCGCGACCCACCGAGCAGTACTTC. Protein product: CASSGLARPTEQYF.

The gene calls are TRBV29-1 and TRBJ2-7, with 8 bases matching TRBD2. Trimming at V came to 6 bases and at J to 2 bases, leaving 6 bases not matched to a gene. Germline V CDR1 and CDR2: SQVTM, ANQGSEA. There are 13 residues in the CDR3. CDR3 residues: CSVGGLVTYEQYF. CDR3 sequence (DNA): TGCAGCGTCGGGGGACTAGTTACCTACGAGCAGTACTTC.

This clonotype was seen many times. This chain links TRBV27 with TRBJ2-4, with D perhaps matching TRBD1 (6 bases). Germline V lookup: CDR1 MNHEY, CDR2 SMNVEV (reference sequence). Trimming took 5 bases from V and 0 from J, leaving 11 bases between them. CDR3 size: 15 residues. CDR3 nucleotides: TGTGCCAGCAGTCCCCAGGGGTCAGCCAAAAACATTCAGTACTTC. Its protein product is CASSPQGSAKNIQYF.

This clonotype was detected only a few times. The chain carries TRBV6-2 or TRBV6-3 and TRBJ2-1; D may be TRBD2 (5 bases). Between the trimmed V and J ends, which lost 2 bases and 0 bases, there was a span of 20 bases. Germline loops: CDR1 MNHEY, CDR2 SVGEGT. This CDR3 has 19 residues. CDR3 sequence (DNA): TGTGCCAGCAGTTACGACACAATCCCTAGCCGGAGCTCCTACAATGAGCAGTTCTTC. Translation gives CASSYDTIPSRSSYNEQFF.

This clonotype was observed a few times. The chain couples TRBV21-1 to TRBJ1-2; the D call of TRBD1 is as the table states it, not checked on the DNA. TRBV21-1 is assigned pseudogene status. This CDR3 spans 16 amino acids. This CDR3 is CASSKSQGSPNYGYTF. CDR3 DNA sequence: TGTGCCAGCAGCAAAAGCCAGGGGAGCCCTAACTATGGCTACACCTTC.

This clonotype was seen a few times. The genes are TRBV20-1 and TRBJ2-7; a possible D gene is TRBD1 (6 bases). V was pared by 1 base and J by 3 bases, with 16 bases between. Germline V CDR1 and CDR2: DFQATT, SNEGSKA (reference sequence). This CDR3 spans 15 amino acids. For the CDR3, the DNA is TGCAGTGCTAGAGGTCCAGGGACACTAAGCTACGAGCAGTACTTC. This codes for CSARGPGTLSYEQYF.

The chain links TRBV11-2 to TRBJ2-3, with D possibly being TRBD1 or TRBD2 (6 bases each). The CDR3 has 15 amino acids. Germline CDR1 SGHAT, CDR2 FQNNGV. V lost 4 bases and J lost 2, with 13 bases in between. CDR3 DNA: TGTGCCAGCAGCTCCGACGGGGGCTCCACAGATACGCAGTATTTT. This gives the protein CASSSDGGSTDTQYF.

In its sample, this clonotype was seen many times. V is TRBV7-8 and J is TRBJ1-5; D possibly corresponds to TRBD1 (6 bases). The germline CDR1 and CDR2 sequences are SGHVS and FQNEAQ. The CDR3 runs 14 residues. With 0 bases removed from V and 13 bases from J, the gap between germline ends came to 16 bases. The CDR3 here is CASSLARDTRPQHF. DNA of the CDR3: TGTGCCAGCAGCTTAGCCCGGGACACTCGGCCTCAGCATTTT.

This clonotype was counted at least ten times. This chain links TRBV6-6 with TRBJ2-7; 8 bases line up with TRBD1. V dropped 5 bases and J dropped 3; count of bases not matched to a gene: 3. The CDR3 loop spans 13 amino acids. Per the germline V gene, CDR1 is MNHNY and CDR2 is SVGAGI (reference sequence). Here the CDR3 reads CASSQGAVYEQYF. The CDR3 bases are TGTGCCAGCAGTCAGGGGGCGGTCTACGAGCAGTACTTC.

J is TRBJ1-4 and V is TRBV9; D uncertain. The V and J ends lost 3 bases and 0 bases respectively, with 9 bases between them. The germline CDR1 and CDR2 sequences are SGDLS and YYNGEE. The CDR3 has 15 amino acids. The CDR3 region is CASSAQVATNEKLFF. CDR3 in DNA: TGTGCCAGCAGCGCCCAGGTAGCAACTAATGAAAAACTGTTTTTT.

In this sample, this clonotype turned up many times. This chain links TRBV12-3 or TRBV12-4 with TRBJ2-3; the match to TRBD2 covers 14 bases. This CDR3 contains 15 residues. V was clipped by 6 bases and J by 5 bases; unmatched bases: 4. Written as DNA, the CDR3 is TGTGCCAGCAGGGGACTAGCGGGAGTTGGAGATACGCAGTATTTT. It yields the protein CASRGLAGVGDTQYF.

The genes are TRBV11-2 and TRBJ2-4; 8 bases are a match to TRBD1. V shed 3 bases and J 1 base; nucleotides not matched to a gene: 11. This CDR3 contains 18 residues. Germline V gene lookup returns CDR1 SGHAT and CDR2 FQNNGV. In nucleotides, the CDR3 is TGTGCCAGCAGCTTTCCGAGGGCAGGGGGCTTGGCCAAAAACATTCAGTACTTC. Amino acids: CASSFPRAGGLAKNIQYF.

This clonotype was seen many times. V gene TRBV6-1 combines with J gene TRBJ2-3; 7 bases fit TRBD2. Germline CDR1 is MNHNS and CDR2 is SASEGT. The CDR3 is 16 residues long. V trimming: 10 bases; J trimming: 0 bases; junction bases outside the gene matches: 13. CDR3 in amino acids: CATWGGSRTSTDTQYF. The CDR3 coding sequence is TGTGCCACCTGGGGCGGGAGCCGTACTAGCACAGATACGCAGTATTTT.

Many counts were recorded for this clonotype. The rearrangement joins TRBV10-2 to TRBJ2-5, with a tentative D call TRBD2 (5 bases). Germline V gene data show CDR1 as WSHSY and CDR2 as SAAADI. The ends were cut back, 10 bases at V and 7 bases at J, with 7 bases in the middle. The CDR3 contains 9 residues. The CDR3 bases are TGCGCCAACCGGGGGACCCAGTACTTC. It translates to CANRGTQYF.

The CDR3 region is CASSGGTGLSLYEQYF. Here the CDR3 DNA reads TGTGCCAGCAGTGGCGGGACAGGGCTGTCTCTGTACGAGCAGTACTTC. The rearrangement joins TRBV25-1 to TRBJ2-7, with TRBD1 matching 9 bases. The CDR3 totals 16 residues. Per the germline V gene, CDR1 is MGHDK and CDR2 is SYGVNS. J was trimmed by 4 bases and V by 4 bases; bases with no gene match: 11.

The sample holds many counts of this clonotype. The chain uses TRBV5-1 and TRBJ2-3, with D unclear. V gave up 0 bases and J gave up 6 bases, with 8 bases separating them. CDR1 is SGHRS and CDR2 is YFSETQ in the germline V gene. CDR3 size: 13 residues. CDR3 in amino acids: CASSLGQPDTQYF. The CDR3 DNA reads as TGCGCCAGCAGCTTGGGGCAGCCCGATACGCAGTATTTT.

The rearrangement links TRBV29-1 to TRBJ2-2; no reliable D call. V was cut by 3 bases and J by 8 bases, with 4 bases left in between. The germline gives CDR1 SQVTM, CDR2 ANQGSEA. CDR3 length equals 10 residues. CDR3 loop: CSVDKGELFF. In DNA form, the CDR3 reads TGCAGCGTTGACAAAGGGGAGCTGTTTTTT.

J is TRBJ2-7 and V is TRBV11-2; maybe TRBD1 (6 bases). The V gene's germline CDR1 is SGHAT and CDR2 FQNNGV. The CDR3 contains 19 residues. V was pared by 1 base and J by 2 bases, with 24 bases between. DNA of the CDR3: TGTGCCAGCAGCTTAGGTCCTGGTACCCGGACAGTGTTCGCCTACGAGCAGTACTTC. This sequence encodes CASSLGPGTRTVFAYEQYF.